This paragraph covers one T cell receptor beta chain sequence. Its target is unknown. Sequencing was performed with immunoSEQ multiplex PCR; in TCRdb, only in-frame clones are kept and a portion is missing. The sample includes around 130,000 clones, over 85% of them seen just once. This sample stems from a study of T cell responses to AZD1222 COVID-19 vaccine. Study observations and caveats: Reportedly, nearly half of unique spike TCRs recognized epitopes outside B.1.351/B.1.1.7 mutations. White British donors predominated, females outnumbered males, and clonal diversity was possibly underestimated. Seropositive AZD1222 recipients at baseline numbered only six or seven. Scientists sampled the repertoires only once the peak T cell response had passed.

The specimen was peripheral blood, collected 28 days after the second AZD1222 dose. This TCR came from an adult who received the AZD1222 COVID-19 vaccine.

The CDR3: CASSIGDMGTEAFF. The DNA of the CDR3 is TGTGCCAGTAGTATAGGCGACATGGGCACTGAAGCTTTCTTT. V is TRBV19 and J is TRBJ1-1; no reliable D call. This CDR3 contains 14 residues. With 1 base removed from V and 4 bases from J, the gap between germline ends came to 10 bases. The V gene's germline CDR1 is LNHDA and CDR2 SQIVND (reference sequence).